Sequencing of this TCR beta chain was carried out in a study of CD8 T cells in Susac syndrome. Random hexamers were used to reverse transcribe about 0.5 to 1 ug of RNA. TCRdb processed the immunoSEQ multiplex PCR reads anew with MiXCR; each CDR3 protein has one entry. The sample holds some 77,000 distinct CDR3 sequences, approximately 94% seen once. CDR1 is LNHDA, CDR2 SQIVND, per germline (reference sequence). The germline V and J ends were trimmed by 8 bases and 8 bases, with 13 bases remaining between them. This CDR3 is 13 amino acids long. The specimen sequenced was CD4+ T cells from PBMCs. The V call is TRBV19, the J call TRBJ1-6; D is perhaps TRBD1 (5 bases). The sequence came from a human donor with Susac syndrome. The CDR3 loop reads CASGRGGHSPLHF. The CDR3 region has the DNA TGTGCCAGTGGTAGGGGCGGCCATTCACCCCTCCACTTT.